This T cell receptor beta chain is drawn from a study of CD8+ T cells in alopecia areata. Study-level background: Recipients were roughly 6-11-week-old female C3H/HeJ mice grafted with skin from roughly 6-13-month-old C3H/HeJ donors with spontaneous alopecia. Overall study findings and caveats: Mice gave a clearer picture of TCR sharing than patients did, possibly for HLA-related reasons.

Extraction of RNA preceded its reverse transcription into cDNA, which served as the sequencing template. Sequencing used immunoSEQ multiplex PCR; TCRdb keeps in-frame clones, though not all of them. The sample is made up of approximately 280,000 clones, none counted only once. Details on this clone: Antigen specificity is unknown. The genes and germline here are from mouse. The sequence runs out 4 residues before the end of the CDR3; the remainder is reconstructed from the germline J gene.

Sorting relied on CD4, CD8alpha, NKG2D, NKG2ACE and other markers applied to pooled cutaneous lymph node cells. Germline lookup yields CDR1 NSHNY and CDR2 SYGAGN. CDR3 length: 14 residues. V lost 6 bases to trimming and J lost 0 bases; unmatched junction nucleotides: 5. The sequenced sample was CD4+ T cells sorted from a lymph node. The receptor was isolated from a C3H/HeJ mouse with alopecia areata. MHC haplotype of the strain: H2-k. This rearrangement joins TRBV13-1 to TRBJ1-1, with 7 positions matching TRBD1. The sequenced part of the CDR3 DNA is TGTGCCAGCATCTCAGGGGGGTCAAACACA. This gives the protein CASISGGSNT. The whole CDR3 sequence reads CASISGGSNTEVFF.